This record covers a single TCR beta chain. This clonotype was picked up many times. The antigen it binds to is not known. One base away there is no much larger clone; base qualities are not given. This entry comes from a study of T cells after yellow fever vaccination (dated by TCRdb to about 2019). About the investigation overall: The SMART-Seq v4 Ultra Low Input RNA kit was used to prepare libraries from fractions with low cell numbers. Bulk TCR alpha and beta repertoires were sequenced longitudinally to track T-cell clones before and after primary and booster YFV17D yellow fever vaccination. The cohort comprised two healthy male donors, one aged 18 to 30 and one aged 30 to 39 years. Blood was collected at multiple timepoints before and after primary and secondary immunization, and bulk PBMC replicates and cell subsets were isolated.

The full study reports these points: The study included only a couple of donors, which limits how far the findings can be generalized. Compared with the primary T-cell response, the secondary T-cell response was weaker but faster, peaking on day 5 rather than day 15. Because abundant contaminating clonotypes from the bulk population could be contained in FACS-sorted repertoires, computational filtering was required. Most clones expanded after primary vaccination (approximately 97% of CD4 and around nine tenths of CD8) were re-detected after the booster, suggesting that broad memory maintenance occurred. A small share of clonotypes occurred in both CD4 and CD8 compartments, likely arising from convergent recombination.

Synthesis of TCR cDNA relied on 5'RACE template switching, a step that introduced a universal primer site along with unique molecular identifiers. cDNA synthesis was primed from both the TCR alpha and TCR beta constant segments. Library amplification involved two PCR steps, and the second step added sample barcodes and sequencing adapters. Sequencing of libraries was performed on Illumina HiSeq 2500 (2x100 bp) or NovaSeq (2x150 bp). Per the source publication's procedure: MIGEC handled demultiplexing of reads and collapsing into UMI consensus sequences, while MiXCR performed V(D)J alignment. Vaccine-responding clonotypes were identified with edgeR using replicate PBMC samples, with FDR below 0.01 and a log2 fold change above 5 up to day 15 being required. Bulk clonotypes were assigned CD4 or CD8 identity according to which sequenced CD4 or CD8 repertoire held them at higher abundance. The public reads were quality trimmed at Q25 with fastp and then assembled into clones with MiXCR by TCRdb, keeping productive beta chains. All rows with the same CDR3 protein become a single entry with the most common DNA and genes. TCRdb assigned the V and J calls; the authors' analysis was not used. The sample table contains over 150,000 distinct CDR3 sequences; only one count was recorded for more than 5.5% of them. Clones ranked in the top ten supply approximately 2.4% of the sample.

In the paper's terms, the treatment or condition label means: live attenuated yellow fever vaccine strain. PBMCs were isolated from peripheral blood using a standard Ficoll-Paque protocol. CD4 and CD8 T-cell fractions were isolated with Dynabeads CD4 and CD8 positive selection kits. TriZol was used to extract RNA from bulk PBMCs, from CD4 and CD8 fractions, and from dextramer-positive and dextramer-negative fractions. The receptor's source is a man aged 18 to 30 who received the YFV17D yellow fever vaccine. Sequenced material: CD4+ T cells sorted from PBMCs, taken 5 to 6 days after the first yellow fever vaccination.

The base sequence is TGTGCCAGCAGTTACAGGGATGGGGGCGCGTTTAACTCACCCCTCCACTTT. Its protein is CASSYRDGGAFNSPLHF. The sequence joins TRBV6-5 to TRBJ1-6; matching of 6 bases hints at TRBD1 as the D gene. From the cysteine up to the phenylalanine, the CDR3 has a length of 17 residues. The DNA shown is the 51-base CDR3, in frame from base 1. Cut back by 2 bases and 10 bases, the V and J ends lie 21 bases apart. CDR1 MNHEY and CDR2 SVGAGI were looked up in the germline V gene.